This entry lists 10 T cell receptor beta chains sequenced from one sample in a study of cytomegalovirus exposure and HLA in healthy donors. The PCR was carried out with 60 Vbeta primers and 13 Jbeta primers. Profiling relied on immunoSEQ multiplex PCR, and the TCRdb table lists in-frame clones only, not all of them. This sample has some 91,000 clones; 78% occur once, and the top ten carry approximately 0.83%. Sequenced material: PBMCs. The receptors were sampled from a woman in her fifties or sixties in good health and CMV-seronegative.

The gene calls are TRBV6-1 and TRBJ2-7; a possible D gene is TRBD1 (5 bases). Per germline, CDR1 MNHNS and CDR2 SASEGT. This CDR3 region has 15 residues. V lost 4 bases, J lost 4 bases, and 17 bases lay in between. The CDR3 sequence: CASSAGNQLLYEQYF. The CDR3 DNA sequence: TGTGCCAGCAGTGCAGGGAACCAATTATTATACGAGCAGTACTTC.

V and J are TRBV28 and TRBJ1-2; 9 bases align to TRBD1. The J segment lost 3 bases and the V segment lost 1 base, leaving 12 bases of the junction unmatched. This CDR3 comprises 18 residues. The germline CDR1 and CDR2 sequences are MDHEN and SYDVKM. CDR3 sequence (DNA): TGTGCCAGCAGTTTATATTTCCGGGACAGGGCAGTAGACTATGGCTACACCTTC. It translates to CASSLYFRDRAVDYGYTF.

Points on this clone: The sample contains more than one DNA sequence encoding this CDR3. CDR3 sequence reads: CASSTTGGNQPQHF. CDR3 in DNA: TGTGCCAGTAGTACCACCGGGGGAAATCAGCCCCAGCATTTT. The chain carries TRBV19 and TRBJ1-5; possible D gene TRBD1, 5 bases. Germline V gene lookup returns CDR1 LNHDA and CDR2 SQIVND (reference sequence). This CDR3 comprises 14 residues. The V end lost 4 bases, the J end lost 4 bases, and 11 bases lay between the germline ends. Supplemented by reference TRBV19 and TRBJ1-5, the full variable domain reads DGGITQSPKYLFRKEGQNVTLSCEQNLNHDAMYWYRQDPGQGLRLIYYSQIVNDFQKGDIAEGYSVSREKKESFPLTVTSAQKNPTAFYLCASSTTGGNQPQHFGDGTRLSIL.

The CDR3 DNA follows: TGTGCCAGTAGTATCCTCACAGTCCAGCCCCAGCATTTT. Its protein product is CASSILTVQPQHF. V usage is TRBV19 and J usage is TRBJ1-5; no reliable D call. The CDR3 covers 13 residues. Looked up from germline, CDR1 is LNHDA and CDR2 is SQIVND (reference sequence). The germline V and J ends were trimmed by 3 bases and 7 bases, with 10 bases remaining between them.

The gene calls are TRBV19 and TRBJ1-2; 7 nucleotides agree with TRBD1. Germline CDR1 LNHDA, CDR2 SQIVND (reference sequence). V dropped 4 bases and J dropped 2; count of bases not matched to a gene: 4. This CDR3 contains 14 residues. This CDR3 reads CASSRETGNYGYTF. The CDR3 nucleotides read TGTGCCAGTAGTAGGGAGACAGGGAACTATGGCTACACCTTC.

The chain carries TRBV4-1 and TRBJ1-5; D may be TRBD1 (5 bases). Looked up from germline, CDR1 is MGHRA and CDR2 is YSYEKL. V lost 1 base to trimming and J lost 0 bases, with 13 bases between them. The CDR3 covers 17 residues. The CDR3 DNA is TGCGCCAGCAGCCAAGGTGACAGCTCTTATAGCAATCAGCCCCAGCATTTT. Its protein product is CASSQGDSSYSNQPQHF.

This clone was counted a single time. The J gene is TRBJ2-3, the V gene TRBV5-1; D is possibly TRBD2 (6 bases). CDR1 is SGHRS and CDR2 is YFSETQ in the germline V gene. This CDR3 region has 15 residues. The germline V and J ends were trimmed by 2 bases and 0 bases, with 10 bases remaining between them. The CDR3: CASSFAGTSTDTQYF. The CDR3 nucleotides read TGCGCCAGCAGCTTCGCAGGGACTAGCACAGATACGCAGTATTTT.

This chain links TRBV10-3 with TRBJ2-2; TRBD1 matches at 9 bases. The CDR3 has 15 amino acids. V lost 4 bases, J lost 5 bases, and 5 bases stayed unmatched. CDR1 and CDR2 from the germline V gene are ENHRY and SYGVKD. The CDR3 sequence: CAISGQGVRTGELFF. In DNA form, the CDR3 reads TGTGCCATCAGTGGACAGGGGGTGAGAACCGGGGAGCTGTTTTTT.

The genes are TRBV5-8 and TRBJ2-1, with 13 bases that match TRBD2. Germline V gene lookup returns CDR1 SGHTS and CDR2 YDEGEE. Unmatched junction bases numbered 5, after V lost 4 bases and J lost 7 bases. This CDR3 has 15 amino acids. This CDR3 reads CASSPGLAGVNEQFF. The DNA for the CDR3 is TGTGCCAGCAGCCCAGGACTAGCGGGAGTTAATGAGCAGTTCTTC.

The chain links TRBV6-5 to TRBJ2-5; D perhaps matches TRBD1 (6 bases). Trimming stripped 10 bases from V and 1 base from J, with 13 bases between. This CDR3 comprises 13 residues. Germline V gene lookup returns CDR1 MNHEY and CDR2 SVGAGI. CDR3 loop: CAIATGVQETQYF. CDR3 DNA sequence: TGTGCCATTGCGACAGGCGTCCAAGAGACCCAGTACTTC.